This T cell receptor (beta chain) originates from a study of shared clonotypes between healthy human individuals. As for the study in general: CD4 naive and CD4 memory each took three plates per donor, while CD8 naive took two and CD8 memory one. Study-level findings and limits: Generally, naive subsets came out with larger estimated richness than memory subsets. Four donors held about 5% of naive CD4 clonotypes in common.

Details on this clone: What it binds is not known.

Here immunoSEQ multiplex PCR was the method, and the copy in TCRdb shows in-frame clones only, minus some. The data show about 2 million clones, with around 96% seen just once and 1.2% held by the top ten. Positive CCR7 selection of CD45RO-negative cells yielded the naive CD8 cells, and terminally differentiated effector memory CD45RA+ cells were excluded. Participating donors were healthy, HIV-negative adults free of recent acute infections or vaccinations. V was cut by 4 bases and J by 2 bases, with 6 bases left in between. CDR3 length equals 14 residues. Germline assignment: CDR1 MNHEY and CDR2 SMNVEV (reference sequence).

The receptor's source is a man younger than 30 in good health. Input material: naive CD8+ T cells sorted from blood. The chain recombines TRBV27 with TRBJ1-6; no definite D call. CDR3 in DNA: TGTGCCAGCAGTTGGGTAGCCTATAATTCACCCCTCCACTTT. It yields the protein CASSWVAYNSPLHF.